The sequence of this T cell receptor beta chain was determined in a study of T cell repertoires in cytomegalovirus infection. CDR1 and CDR2 from the germline V gene are SNHLY and FYNNEI. The CDR3 is 14 residues long. About this clonotype itself: Its specificity is not known. Possible read error: a much larger clone is one base away.

Each CDR3 protein gets one entry after TCRdb re-called the reads with MiXCR. Of hundreds of thousands of distinct CDR3 sequences in the sample, approximately 24% were seen once. Study-wide results and caveats: HLA-C-restricted CMV-specific TCR beta clonotypes prevailed in the ex vivo response.

The sequencing input was CD8+ T cells from PBMCs. The origin of this receptor is a human donor in good health (CMV status not recorded). Some clones in this sample may be carry-over from other donors' samples. The chain uses TRBV2 and TRBJ1-6, with unresolved D. CDR3 sequence reads: CANSAGPYNSPLHF. The CDR3 DNA sequence: TGTGCCAACAGTGCGGGTCCTTATAATTCACCCCTCCACTTT.